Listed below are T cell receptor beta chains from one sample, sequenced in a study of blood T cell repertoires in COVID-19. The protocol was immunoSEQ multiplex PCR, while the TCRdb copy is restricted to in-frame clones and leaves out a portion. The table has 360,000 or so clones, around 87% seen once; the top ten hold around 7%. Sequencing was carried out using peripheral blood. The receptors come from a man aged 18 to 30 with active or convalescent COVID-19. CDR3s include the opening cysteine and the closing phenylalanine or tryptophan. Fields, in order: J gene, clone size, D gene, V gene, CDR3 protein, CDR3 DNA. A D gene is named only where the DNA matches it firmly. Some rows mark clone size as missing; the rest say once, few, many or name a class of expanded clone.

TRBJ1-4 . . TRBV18 CASSVDMLEKLFF TGTGCCAGCTCCGTAGACATGCTCGAAAAACTGTTTTTT
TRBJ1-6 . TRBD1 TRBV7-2 CASSLAGQGASPLHF TGTGCCAGCAGCTTAGCGGGACAGGGAGCATCACCCCTCCACTTT
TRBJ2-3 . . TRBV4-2 CASSQGLGDTTQYF TGTGCCAGCAGCCAAGGTCTGGGAGATACTACGCAGTATTTT
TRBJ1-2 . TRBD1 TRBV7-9 CASSQTWDSHGYTF TGTGCCAGCAGCCAAACCTGGGACAGTCATGGCTACACCTTC
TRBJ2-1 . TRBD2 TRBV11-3 CASSLTSGTYNEQFF TGTGCCAGCAGCTTAACTAGCGGGACCTACAATGAGCAGTTCTTC
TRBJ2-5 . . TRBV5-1 CASGEFGGQETQYF TGCGCCAGCGGGGAGTTCGGGGGACAAGAGACCCAGTACTTC
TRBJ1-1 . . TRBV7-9 CASSPGTSVFMNTEAFF TGTGCCAGCAGCCCTGGGACATCCGTTTTCATGAACACTGAAGCTTTCTTT
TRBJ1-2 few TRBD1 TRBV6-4 CASSPDRGLGYTF TGTGCCAGCAGTCCCGACAGGGGGCTTGGCTACACCTTC
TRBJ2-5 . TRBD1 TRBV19 CASSRGQVTQETQYF TGTGCCAGTAGTCGGGGACAGGTGACCCAAGAGACCCAGTACTTC
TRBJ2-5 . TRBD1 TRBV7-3 CASSLGTGEKETQYF TGTGCCAGCAGCTTAGGGACAGGAGAAAAAGAGACCCAGTACTTC
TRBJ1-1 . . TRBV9 CASSKTENTEAFF TGTGCCAGCAGCAAGACAGAGAACACTGAAGCTTTCTTT
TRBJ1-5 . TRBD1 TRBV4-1 CASSQAPPGGNQPQHF TGCGCCAGCAGCCAAGCCCCCCCAGGGGGGAATCAGCCCCAGCATTTT
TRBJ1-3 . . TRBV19 CASGPSQRGNTIYF TGTGCCAGTGGCCCGTCGCAGCGGGGAAACACCATATATTTT
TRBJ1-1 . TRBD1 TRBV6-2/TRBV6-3 CASSKLGQGTEAFF TGTGCCAGCAGTAAGTTAGGACAGGGTACTGAAGCTTTCTTT
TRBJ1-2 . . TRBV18 CASSPPAAVDYGYTF TGTGCCAGCTCACCACCGGCGGCAGTGGACTATGGCTACACCTTC
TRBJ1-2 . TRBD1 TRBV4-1 CASSHRDRSYGYTF TGCGCCAGCAGCCACCGGGACAGGTCCTATGGCTACACCTTC
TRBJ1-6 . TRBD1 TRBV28 CASIGQGGAYNSPLHF TGTGCCAGCATAGGACAGGGTGGCGCCTATAATTCACCCCTCCACTTT
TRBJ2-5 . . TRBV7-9 CASTPGLATQYF TGTGCCAGCACCCCAGGGTTGGCGACCCAGTACTTC
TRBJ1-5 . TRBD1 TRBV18 CASSPETGVRQPQHF TGTGCCAGCTCACCAGAGACAGGGGTGAGGCAGCCCCAGCATTTT
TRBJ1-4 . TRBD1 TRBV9 CASSASVGGQYEKLFF TGTGCCAGCAGCGCCAGTGTAGGGGGCCAGTATGAAAAACTGTTTTTT
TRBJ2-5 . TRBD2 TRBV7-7 CASSWAGGAQETQYF TGTGCCAGCAGCTGGGCCGGGGGGGCCCAAGAGACCCAGTACTTC
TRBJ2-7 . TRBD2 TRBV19 CASSSGTSVIYEQYF TGTGCCAGTAGTTCCGGGACTAGCGTAATCTACGAGCAGTACTTC
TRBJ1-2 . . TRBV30 CAWSVSGDYGYTF TGTGCCTGGAGTGTTTCGGGGGACTATGGCTACACCTTC
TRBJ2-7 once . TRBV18 CASSTRGFDEQYF TGTGCCAGCTCAACCCGAGGATTTGACGAGCAGTACTTC
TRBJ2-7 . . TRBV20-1 CSARKGPEQYF TGCAGTGCTAGAAAGGGGCCCGAGCAGTACTTC
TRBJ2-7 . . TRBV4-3 CASSQEWAAGHEQYF TGCGCCAGCAGCCAAGAATGGGCTGCGGGTCACGAGCAGTACTTC
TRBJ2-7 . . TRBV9 CASTPADSTYEQYF TGTGCCAGCACCCCAGCCGACAGCACCTACGAGCAGTACTTC
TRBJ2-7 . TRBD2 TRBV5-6 CASSRGVGSTYEQYF TGTGCCAGCAGCCGGGGGGTCGGCAGTACCTACGAGCAGTACTTC
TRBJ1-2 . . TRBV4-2 CASSQEGGTNYGYTF TGTGCCAGCAGCCAAGAGGGAGGAACTAACTATGGCTACACCTTC
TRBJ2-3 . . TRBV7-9 CASSPGPDTQYF TGTGCCAGCAGCCCGGGTCCAGATACGCAGTATTTT
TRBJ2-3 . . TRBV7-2 CASSLRVSTDTQYF TGTGCCAGCAGCTTAAGAGTAAGCACAGATACGCAGTATTTT
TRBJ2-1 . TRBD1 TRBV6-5 CASSYQTGWNGNEQFF TGTGCCAGCAGTTACCAGACAGGGTGGAACGGGAATGAGCAGTTCTTC
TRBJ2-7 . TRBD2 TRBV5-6 CASRYLAGASYEQYF TGTGCCAGCAGATATCTAGCGGGGGCCTCCTACGAGCAGTACTTC
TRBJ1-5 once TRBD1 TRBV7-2 CASSLGQVGGQPQHF TGTGCCAGCAGCTTGGGACAGGTGGGAGGTCAGCCCCAGCATTTT
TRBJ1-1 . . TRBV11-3 CASSLAILGTEAFF TGTGCCAGCAGCTTGGCCATCCTTGGCACTGAAGCTTTCTTT